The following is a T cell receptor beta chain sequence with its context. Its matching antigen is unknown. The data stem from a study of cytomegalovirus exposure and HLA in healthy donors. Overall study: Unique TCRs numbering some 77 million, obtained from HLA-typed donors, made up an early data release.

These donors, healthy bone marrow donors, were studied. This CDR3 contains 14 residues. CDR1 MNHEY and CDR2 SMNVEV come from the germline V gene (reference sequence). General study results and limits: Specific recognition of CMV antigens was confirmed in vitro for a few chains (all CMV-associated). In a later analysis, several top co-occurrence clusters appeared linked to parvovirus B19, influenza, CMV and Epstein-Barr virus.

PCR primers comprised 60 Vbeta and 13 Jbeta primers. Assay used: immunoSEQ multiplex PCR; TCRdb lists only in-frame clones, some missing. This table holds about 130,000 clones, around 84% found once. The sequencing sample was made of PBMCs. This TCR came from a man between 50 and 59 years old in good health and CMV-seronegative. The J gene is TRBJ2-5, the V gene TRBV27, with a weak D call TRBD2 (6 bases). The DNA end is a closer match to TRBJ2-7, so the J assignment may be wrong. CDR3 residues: CASSLAGLTYEQYF. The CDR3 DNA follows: TGTGCCAGCAGTTTGGCGGGGTTAACCTACGAGCAGTACTTC.